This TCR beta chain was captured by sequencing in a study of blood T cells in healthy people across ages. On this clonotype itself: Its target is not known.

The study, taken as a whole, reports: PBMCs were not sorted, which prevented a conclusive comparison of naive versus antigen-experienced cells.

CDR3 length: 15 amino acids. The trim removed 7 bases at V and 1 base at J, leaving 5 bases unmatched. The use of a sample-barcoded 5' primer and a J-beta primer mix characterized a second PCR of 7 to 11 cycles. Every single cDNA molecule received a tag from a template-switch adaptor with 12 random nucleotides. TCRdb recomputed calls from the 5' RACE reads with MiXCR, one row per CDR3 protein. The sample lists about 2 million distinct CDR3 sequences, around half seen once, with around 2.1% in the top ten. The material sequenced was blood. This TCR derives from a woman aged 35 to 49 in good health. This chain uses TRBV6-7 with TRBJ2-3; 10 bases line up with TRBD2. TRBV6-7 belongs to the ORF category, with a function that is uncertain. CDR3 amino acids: CASTLLAGGTDTQYF. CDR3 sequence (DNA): TGTGCCAGCACCCTCCTAGCGGGGGGCACAGATACGCAGTATTTT.